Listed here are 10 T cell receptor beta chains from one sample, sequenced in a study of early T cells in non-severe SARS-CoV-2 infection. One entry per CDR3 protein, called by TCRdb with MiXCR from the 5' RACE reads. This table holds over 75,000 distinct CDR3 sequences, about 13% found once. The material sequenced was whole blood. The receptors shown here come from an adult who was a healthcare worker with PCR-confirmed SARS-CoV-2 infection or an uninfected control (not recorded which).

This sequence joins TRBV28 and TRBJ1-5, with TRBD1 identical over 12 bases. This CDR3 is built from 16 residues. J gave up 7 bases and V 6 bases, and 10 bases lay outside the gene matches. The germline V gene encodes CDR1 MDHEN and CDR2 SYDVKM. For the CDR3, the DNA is TGTGCCAGCAGCTCACCGGGACAGGGGGCTTGGCAGCCCCAGCATTTT. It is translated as CASSSPGQGAWQPQHF.

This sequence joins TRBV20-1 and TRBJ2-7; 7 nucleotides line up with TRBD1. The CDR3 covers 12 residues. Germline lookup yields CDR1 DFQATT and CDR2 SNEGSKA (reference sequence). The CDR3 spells CGAKQGPGEQYF. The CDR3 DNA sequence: TGCGGGGCCAAACAGGGGCCCGGCGAGCAGTACTTC.

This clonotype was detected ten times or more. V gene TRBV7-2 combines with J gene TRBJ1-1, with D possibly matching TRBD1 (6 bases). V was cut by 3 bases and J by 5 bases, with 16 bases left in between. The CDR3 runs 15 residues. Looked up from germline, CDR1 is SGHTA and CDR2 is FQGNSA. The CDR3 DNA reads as TGTGCCAGCAGCTTTCGACCCTACAGGGAGACTGAAGCTTTCTTT. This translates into CASSFRPYRETEAFF.

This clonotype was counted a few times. The chain's CDR3 is CASSPGTGGTGELFF. The CDR3 DNA reads as TGTGCCAGCAGCCCCGGGACAGGGGGCACCGGGGAGCTGTTTTTT. This chain uses TRBV6-4 with TRBJ2-2, with 11 bases matching TRBD1. The germline CDR1 and CDR2 sequences are MRHNA and SNTAGT. J lost 4 bases, V lost 6 bases, and 4 bases had no gene match. The CDR3 consists of 15 residues.

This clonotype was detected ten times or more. The CDR3 DNA reads TGCGCCAGCAGCCAAGTGAGGACAGATACGCAGTATTTT. Protein product: CASSQVRTDTQYF. The rearrangement uses TRBV4-3 and TRBJ2-3; unclear D gene. The V gene's germline CDR1 is LGHNA and CDR2 YSLEER. The CDR3 consists of 13 residues. V lost 1 base and J 3 bases, leaving 5 bases between the germline ends.

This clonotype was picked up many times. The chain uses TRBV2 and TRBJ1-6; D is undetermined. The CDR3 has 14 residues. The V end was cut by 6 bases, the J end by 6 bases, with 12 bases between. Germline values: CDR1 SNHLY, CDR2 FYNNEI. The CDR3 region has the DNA TGTGCCAGCAGCGGAGGACGGTTTAATTCACCCCTCCACTTT. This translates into CASSGGRFNSPLHF. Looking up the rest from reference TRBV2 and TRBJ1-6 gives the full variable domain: EPEVTQTPSHQVTQMGQEVILRCVPISNHLYFYWYRQILGQKVEFLVSFYNNEISEKSEIFDDQFSVERPDGSNFTLKIRSTKLEDSAMYFCASSGGRFNSPLHFGNGTRLTVT.

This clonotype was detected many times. The CDR3 sequence: CASSSTSGGASTDTQYF. CDR3 nucleotide sequence: TGTGCCAGCAGCTCCACTAGCGGGGGGGCGAGCACAGATACGCAGTATTTT. The chain carries TRBV7-9 and TRBJ2-3; the match to TRBD2 covers 13 bases. V gave up 4 bases and J gave up 0 bases; unmatched junction bases: 4. The CDR3 totals 17 residues. Germline V gene data show CDR1 as SEHNR and CDR2 as FQNEAQ (reference sequence).

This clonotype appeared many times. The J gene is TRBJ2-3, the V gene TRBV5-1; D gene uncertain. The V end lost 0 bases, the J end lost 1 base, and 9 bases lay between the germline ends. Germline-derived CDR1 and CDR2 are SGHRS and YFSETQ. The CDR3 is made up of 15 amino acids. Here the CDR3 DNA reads TGCGCCAGCAGCTTGGTTGGGTCCGGCACAGATACGCAGTATTTT. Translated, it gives CASSLVGSGTDTQYF.

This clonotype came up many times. The CDR3 DNA follows: TGTGCCAGCAGTATCAGGGGCGCGGGGTTGGACATTCAGTACTTC. It yields the protein CASSIRGAGLDIQYF. The J gene is TRBJ2-4, the V gene TRBV9, with D possibly being TRBD1 or TRBD2 (6 bases each). Deletions cut 5 bases from V and 8 bases from J, with 20 bases between. The CDR3 contains 15 residues. Germline V lookup: CDR1 SGDLS, CDR2 YYNGEE.

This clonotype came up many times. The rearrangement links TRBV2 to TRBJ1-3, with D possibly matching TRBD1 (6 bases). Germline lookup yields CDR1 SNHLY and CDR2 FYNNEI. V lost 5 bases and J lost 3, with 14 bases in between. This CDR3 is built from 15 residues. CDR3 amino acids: CASSLQGLGGNTIYF. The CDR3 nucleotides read TGTGCCAGCAGTTTACAGGGCCTAGGTGGAAACACCATATATTTT.